Given below is one T cell receptor (beta chain) in context. What it recognizes is unknown. The sample belongs to a study of shared clonotypes between healthy human individuals. On the study more broadly: The study enrolled a couple of women and three men aged 18 to 49. Each donor's CD4 naive and CD4 memory cells filled three plates apiece, CD8 naive two, and CD8 memory one.

V dropped 6 bases and J dropped 5; count of bases not matched to a gene: 6. This CDR3 contains 14 residues. In germline, CDR1 is MNHEY, CDR2 SMNVEV (reference sequence). Study-wide findings and caveats: The genetic and exposure-history diversity represented was limited by few donors. Between four donors, naive CD4 clonotypes were shared at a level of around 4.8%.

Using immunoSEQ multiplex PCR, the repertoire was profiled, and TCRdb retains in-frame clones only, with some absent. The sample includes 2 million or so clones, roughly 94% seen only once; the top ten take roughly 0.13%. This chain links TRBV27 with TRBJ1-5; TRBD1 matches at 8 bases. Sequencing input: naive CD4+ T cells sorted from blood. As to subset: CD45RA+ positively selected. This receptor was identified in a man aged 18 to 29 in good health. CDR3: CASRDRVGDQPQHF. CDR3 nucleotide sequence: TGTGCCAGCAGGGACAGGGTAGGGGATCAGCCCCAGCATTTT.